The text below deals with one T cell receptor beta chain. The repertoire was sequenced with immunoSEQ multiplex PCR; TCRdb's copy has only in-frame clones and lacks some. The sample records some 490,000 clones, around 73% being singletons. V lost 3 bases, J lost 2 bases, and 7 bases stayed unmatched. CDR1 and CDR2 (germline): MGHRA, YSYEKL. The CDR3 is 15 residues long. The unsorted samples had tens of millions of PBMCs used for genomic DNA. This entry comes from a study of shared clonotypes between healthy human individuals. The clonotype comes from a woman aged 40 to 55 in good health. Some clones in this sample may be carry-over from other donors' samples. Sequencing input: PBMCs. The chain is built from TRBV4-1 and TRBJ2-7; 7 bases are a match to TRBD2. The DNA of the CDR3 is TGCGCCAGCAGCCACCCAGGGAGGGACCCCTACGAGCAGTACTTC. This gives the protein CASSHPGRDPYEQYF.